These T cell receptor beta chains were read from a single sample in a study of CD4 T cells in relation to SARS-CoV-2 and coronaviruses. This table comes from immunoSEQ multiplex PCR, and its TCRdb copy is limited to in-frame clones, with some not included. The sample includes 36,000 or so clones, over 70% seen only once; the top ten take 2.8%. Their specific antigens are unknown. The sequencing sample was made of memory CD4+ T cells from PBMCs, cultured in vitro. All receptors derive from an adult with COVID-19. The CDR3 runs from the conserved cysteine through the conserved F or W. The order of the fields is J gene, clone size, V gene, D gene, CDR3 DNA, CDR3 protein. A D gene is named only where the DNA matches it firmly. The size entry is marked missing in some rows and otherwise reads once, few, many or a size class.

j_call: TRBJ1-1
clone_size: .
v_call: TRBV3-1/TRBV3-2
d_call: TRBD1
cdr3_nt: TGTGCCAGCAGCCATCGACAGGGTGTGAACACTGAAGCTTTCTTT
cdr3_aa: CASSHRQGVNTEAFF

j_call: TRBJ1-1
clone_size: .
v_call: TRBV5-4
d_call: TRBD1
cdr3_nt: TGTGCCAGCAGCCCTGAGGACAGGGGGCGTGCAGCTTTCTTT
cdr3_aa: CASSPEDRGRAAFF

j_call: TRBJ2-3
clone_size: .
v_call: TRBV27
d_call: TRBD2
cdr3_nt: TGTGCCAGCAGTTGGTCTAGCGGAAACACAGATACGCAGTATTTT
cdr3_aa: CASSWSSGNTDTQYF

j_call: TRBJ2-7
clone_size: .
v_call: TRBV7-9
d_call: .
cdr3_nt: TGTGCCAGCACTTCTCAATACGAGCAGTACTTC
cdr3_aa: CASTSQYEQYF

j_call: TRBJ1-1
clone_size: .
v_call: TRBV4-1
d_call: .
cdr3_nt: TGCGCCAGCAGCCAAGATTGGCAGGGAATCCCTGAAGCTTTCTTT
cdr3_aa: CASSQDWQGIPEAFF

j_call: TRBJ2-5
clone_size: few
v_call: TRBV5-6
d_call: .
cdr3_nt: TGTGCCAGCAGCTTGGGCCGGACCCGGGGTCGCCAAGAGACCCAGTACTTC
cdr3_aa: CASSLGRTRGRQETQYF

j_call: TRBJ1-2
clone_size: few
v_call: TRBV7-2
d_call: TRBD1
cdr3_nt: TGTGCCAGCAGTCGTGACAGGGAGGGCTATGGCTACACCTTC
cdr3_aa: CASSRDREGYGYTF

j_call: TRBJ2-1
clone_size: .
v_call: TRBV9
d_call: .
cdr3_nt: TGTGCCAGCAGCGTAGGAAGGCTGATCAGGAATGAGCAGTTCTTC
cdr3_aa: CASSVGRLIRNEQFF

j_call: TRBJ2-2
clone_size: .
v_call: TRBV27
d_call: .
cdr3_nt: TGTGCCAGCAGTTCTGGGAACACCGGGGAGCTGTTTTTT
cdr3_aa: CASSSGNTGELFF

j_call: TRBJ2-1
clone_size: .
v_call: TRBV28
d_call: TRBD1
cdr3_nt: TGTGCCAGCAGTCGACAGGGCCATGAGCAGTTCTTC
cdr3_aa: CASSRQGHEQFF